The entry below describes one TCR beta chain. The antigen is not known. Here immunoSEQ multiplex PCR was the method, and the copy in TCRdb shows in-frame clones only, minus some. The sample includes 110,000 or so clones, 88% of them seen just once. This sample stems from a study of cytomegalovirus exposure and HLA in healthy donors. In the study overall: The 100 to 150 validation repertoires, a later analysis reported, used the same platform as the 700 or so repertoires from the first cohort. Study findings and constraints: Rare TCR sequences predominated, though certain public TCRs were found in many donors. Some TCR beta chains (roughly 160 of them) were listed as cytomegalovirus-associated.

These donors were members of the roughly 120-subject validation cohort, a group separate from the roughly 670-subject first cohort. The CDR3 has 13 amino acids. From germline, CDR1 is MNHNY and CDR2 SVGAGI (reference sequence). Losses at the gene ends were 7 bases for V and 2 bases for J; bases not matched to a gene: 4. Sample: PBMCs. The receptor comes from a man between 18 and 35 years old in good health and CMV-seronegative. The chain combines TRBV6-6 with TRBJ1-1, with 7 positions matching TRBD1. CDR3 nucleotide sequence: TGTGCCAGCACCTACAGGGGTAACACTGAAGCTTTCTTT. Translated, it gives CASTYRGNTEAFF.